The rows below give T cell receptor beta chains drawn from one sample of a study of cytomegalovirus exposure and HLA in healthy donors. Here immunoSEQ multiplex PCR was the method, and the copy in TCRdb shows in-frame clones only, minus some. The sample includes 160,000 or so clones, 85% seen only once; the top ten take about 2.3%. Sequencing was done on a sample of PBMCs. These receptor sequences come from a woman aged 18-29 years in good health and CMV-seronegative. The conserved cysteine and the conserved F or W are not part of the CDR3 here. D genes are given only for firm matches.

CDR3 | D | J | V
ASSPLGFDYNYGYT | NA | TRBJ1-2 | TRBV28
ASSLAGGPSYNEQF | NA | TRBJ2-1 | TRBV5-4
ASSLSGGLAETQY | TRBD2 | TRBJ2-5 | TRBV5-1
ASSGSRTGANEQF | TRBD1 | TRBJ2-1 | TRBV6-5
ASSPRQGVDTEAF | TRBD1 | TRBJ1-1 | TRBV7-3
ASSEGGSSYEQY | TRBD2 | TRBJ2-7 | TRBV6-1
ASRTSSGTDTQY | NA | TRBJ2-3 | TRBV7-2
ASSLVGTYRGPHTDTQY | TRBD1 | TRBJ2-3 | TRBV11-2
ASSRTGGKPNNEQF | TRBD2 | TRBJ2-1 | TRBV18
ASRNSGGYEQY | TRBD2 | TRBJ2-7 | TRBV27
SARDPPGQF | NA | TRBJ2-1 | TRBV20-1
ASSLNRGGGTGELF | TRBD1 | TRBJ2-2 | TRBV7-2